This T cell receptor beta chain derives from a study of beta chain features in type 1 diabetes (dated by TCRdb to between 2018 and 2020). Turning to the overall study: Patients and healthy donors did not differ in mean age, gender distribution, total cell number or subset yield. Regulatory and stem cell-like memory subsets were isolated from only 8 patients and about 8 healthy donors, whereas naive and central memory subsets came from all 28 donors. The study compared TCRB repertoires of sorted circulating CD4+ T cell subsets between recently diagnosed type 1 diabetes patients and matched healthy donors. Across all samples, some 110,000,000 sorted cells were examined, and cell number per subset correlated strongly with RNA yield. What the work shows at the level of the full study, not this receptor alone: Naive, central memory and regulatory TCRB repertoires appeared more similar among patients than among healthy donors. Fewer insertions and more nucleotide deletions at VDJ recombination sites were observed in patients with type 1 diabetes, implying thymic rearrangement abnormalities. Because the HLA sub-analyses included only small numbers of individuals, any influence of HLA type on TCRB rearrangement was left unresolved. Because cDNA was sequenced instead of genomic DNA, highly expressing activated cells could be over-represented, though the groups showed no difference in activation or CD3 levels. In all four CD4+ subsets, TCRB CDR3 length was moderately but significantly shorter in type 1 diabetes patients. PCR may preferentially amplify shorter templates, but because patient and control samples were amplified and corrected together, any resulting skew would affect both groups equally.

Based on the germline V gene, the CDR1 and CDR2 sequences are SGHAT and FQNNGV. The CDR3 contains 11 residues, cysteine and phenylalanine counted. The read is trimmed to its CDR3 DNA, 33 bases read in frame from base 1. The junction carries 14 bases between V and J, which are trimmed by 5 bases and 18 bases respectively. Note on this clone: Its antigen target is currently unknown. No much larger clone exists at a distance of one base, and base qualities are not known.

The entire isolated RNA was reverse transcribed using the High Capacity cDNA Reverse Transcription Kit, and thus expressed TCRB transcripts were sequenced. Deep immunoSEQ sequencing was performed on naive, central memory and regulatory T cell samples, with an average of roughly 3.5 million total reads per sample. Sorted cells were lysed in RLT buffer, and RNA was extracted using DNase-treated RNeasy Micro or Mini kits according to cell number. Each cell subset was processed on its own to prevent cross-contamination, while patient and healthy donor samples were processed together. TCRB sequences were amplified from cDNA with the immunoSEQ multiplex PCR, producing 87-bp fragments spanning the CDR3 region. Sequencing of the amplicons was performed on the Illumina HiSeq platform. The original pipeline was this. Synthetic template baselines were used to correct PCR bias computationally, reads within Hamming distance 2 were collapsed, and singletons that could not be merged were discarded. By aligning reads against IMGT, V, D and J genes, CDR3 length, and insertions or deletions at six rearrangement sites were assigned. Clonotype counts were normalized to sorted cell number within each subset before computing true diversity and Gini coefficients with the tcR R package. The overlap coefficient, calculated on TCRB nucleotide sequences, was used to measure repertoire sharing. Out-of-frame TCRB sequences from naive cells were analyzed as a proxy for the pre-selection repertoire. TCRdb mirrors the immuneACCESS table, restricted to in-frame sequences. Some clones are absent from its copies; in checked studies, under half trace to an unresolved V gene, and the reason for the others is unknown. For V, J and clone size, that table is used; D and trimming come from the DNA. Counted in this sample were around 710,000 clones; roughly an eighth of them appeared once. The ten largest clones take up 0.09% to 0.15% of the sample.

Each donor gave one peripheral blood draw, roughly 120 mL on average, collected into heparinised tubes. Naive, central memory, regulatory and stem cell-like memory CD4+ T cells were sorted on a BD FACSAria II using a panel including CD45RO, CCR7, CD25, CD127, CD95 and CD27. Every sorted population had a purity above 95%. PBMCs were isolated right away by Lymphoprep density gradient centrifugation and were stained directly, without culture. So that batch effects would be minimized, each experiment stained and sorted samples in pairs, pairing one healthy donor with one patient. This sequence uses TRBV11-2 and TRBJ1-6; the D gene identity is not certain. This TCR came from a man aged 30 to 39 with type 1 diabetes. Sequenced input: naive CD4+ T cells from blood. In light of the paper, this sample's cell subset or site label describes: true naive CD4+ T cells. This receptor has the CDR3 CASSPGRAPHF. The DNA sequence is TGTGCCAGCAGCCCCGGACGAGCGCCCCACTTT.